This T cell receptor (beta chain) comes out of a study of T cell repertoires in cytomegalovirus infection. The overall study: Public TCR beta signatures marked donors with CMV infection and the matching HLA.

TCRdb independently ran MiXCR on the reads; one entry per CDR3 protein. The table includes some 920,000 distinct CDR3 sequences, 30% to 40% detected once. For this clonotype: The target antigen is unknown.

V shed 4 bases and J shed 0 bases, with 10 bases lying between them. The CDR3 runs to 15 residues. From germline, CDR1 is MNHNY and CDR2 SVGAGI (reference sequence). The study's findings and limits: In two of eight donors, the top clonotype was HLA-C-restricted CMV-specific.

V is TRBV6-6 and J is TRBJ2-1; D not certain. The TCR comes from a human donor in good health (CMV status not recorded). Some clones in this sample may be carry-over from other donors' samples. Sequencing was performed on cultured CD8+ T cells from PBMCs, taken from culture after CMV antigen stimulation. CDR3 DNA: TGTGCCAGCAGTTGGCGGATGAGCTCCTACAATGAGCAGTTCTTC. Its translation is CASSWRMSSYNEQFF.